Shown below are 21 T cell receptor beta chains from a single sample sequenced in a study of neoadjuvant anti-PD-1 for oral cavity cancer. Clones were read by immunoSEQ multiplex PCR, and TCRdb kept only the in-frame ones, dropping some. The sample shows around 62,000 clones, around four fifths of them seen only once. The sample in question was PBMCs, obtained before nivolumab (anti-PD-1) treatment. These receptors all stem from a person aged 35-80 years with oral cavity squamous cell carcinoma.

V usage is TRBV29-1 and J usage is TRBJ1-2, with TRBD1 as a possible D gene (6 bases). Germline CDR1 and CDR2: SQVTM and ANQGSEA. The CDR3 spans 12 residues. Trimming stripped 2 bases from V and 4 bases from J, with 8 bases between. The chain's CDR3 is CSVERGAYGYTF. CDR3 in DNA: TGCAGCGTTGAAAGGGGGGCCTATGGCTACACCTTC.

This clone was observed once. V and J are TRBV28 and TRBJ2-2; 13 bases fit TRBD2. The germline V gene has CDR1 MDHEN and CDR2 SYDVKM. This CDR3 has 15 residues. V trimming: 7 bases; J trimming: 3 bases; junction bases outside the gene matches: 2. The DNA for the CDR3 is TGTGCCAGCAAGGGACTAGCGGGATACACCGGGGAGCTGTTTTTT. It codes for CASKGLAGYTGELFF.

In its sample, this clone was seen a few times. The chain uses TRBV10-3 and TRBJ1-5, with no clear D. Trimming removed 0 bases at V and 4 bases at J, with 1 base between. Germline lookup yields CDR1 ENHRY and CDR2 SYGVKD. The CDR3 extends over 12 amino acids. This CDR3 is CAISESNQPQHF. The CDR3 DNA reads TGTGCCATCAGTGAGTCGAATCAGCCCCAGCATTTT.

This clone was seen only a few times. J is TRBJ1-6 and V is TRBV28; 8 nucleotides agree with TRBD1. The germline V gene encodes CDR1 MDHEN and CDR2 SYDVKM. This CDR3 has 14 residues. The junction had 10 bases not matched to a gene; V was cut back by 8 bases and J by 10 bases. For the CDR3, the DNA is TGTGCCAGCTTTCAGGACAGGGTCAGATCACCCCTCCACTTT. As protein: CASFQDRVRSPLHF.

The chain employs TRBV20-1 and TRBJ2-1; no clear D gene. The germline V gene encodes CDR1 DFQATT and CDR2 SNEGSKA (reference sequence). CDR3 length: 11 amino acids. Between the trimmed V and J ends, which lost 4 bases and 4 bases, there was a span of 5 bases. CDR3 residues: CSATFYNEQFF. CDR3 in DNA: TGCAGTGCTACGTTTTACAATGAGCAGTTCTTC.

The chain joins TRBV28 to TRBJ2-1; no definite D call. In germline, CDR1 is MDHEN, CDR2 SYDVKM. This CDR3 spans 13 amino acids. Between the trimmed V and J ends, which lost 11 bases and 0 bases, there was a span of 11 bases. This CDR3 is CAATTNSYNEQFF. The CDR3 coding sequence is TGTGCCGCAACGACAAACTCCTACAATGAGCAGTTCTTC. The full variable domain, in which reference TRBV28 and TRBJ2-1 provide the parts outside the CDR3, is DVKVTQSSRYLVKRTGEKVFLECVQDMDHENMFWYRQDPGLGLRLIYFSYDVKMKEKGDIPEGYSVSREKKERFSLILESASTNQTSMYLCAATTNSYNEQFFGPGTRLTVL.

This clone has more than one count but fewer than ten. The chain couples TRBV6-1 to TRBJ1-6; D unresolved. Between the trimmed V and J ends, which lost 0 bases and 10 bases, there was a span of 16 bases. The CDR3 has 16 amino acids. Germline values: CDR1 MNHNS, CDR2 SASEGT. The CDR3 DNA follows: TGTGCCAGCAGTGAAGCGGCGGTCCCTGGGCGGTCACCCCTCCACTTT. It is translated as CASSEAAVPGRSPLHF.

V gene TRBV19 combines with J gene TRBJ1-5; D perhaps matches TRBD1 (6 bases). CDR3 length: 15 amino acids. CDR1 and CDR2 from the germline V gene are LNHDA and SQIVND (reference sequence). V dropped 8 bases and J dropped 7 bases, with 21 bases sitting between them. CDR3 sequence: CASLIGGEGDQPQHF. CDR3 sequence (DNA): TGTGCCAGTCTCATAGGGGGGGAGGGGGACCAGCCCCAGCATTTT.

The chain is built from TRBV7-9 and TRBJ1-3; a possible D gene is TRBD1 (5 bases). This CDR3 has 14 residues. The V gene lost 6 bases and the J gene lost 0 bases, with 9 bases spanning the gap. Per the germline V gene, CDR1 is SEHNR and CDR2 is FQNEAQ (reference sequence). This chain's CDR3 is CASRKGNSGNTIYF. The CDR3 region has the DNA TGTGCCAGCAGAAAGGGGAACTCTGGAAACACCATATATTTT.

The V call is TRBV28, the J call TRBJ2-7, with 11 bases identical to TRBD2. The CDR3 runs 16 residues. CDR1 and CDR2 from the germline V gene are MDHEN and SYDVKM. V dropped 7 bases and J dropped 4; count of bases not matched to a gene: 12. The DNA for the CDR3 is TGTGCCAGCACCCTAAGGGCTAGCGGGAGGTGGTACGAGCAGTACTTC. Amino acid sequence: CASTLRASGRWYEQYF.

This clone showed up just once. This chain connects TRBV14 to TRBJ2-7; no definite D call. Trimming removed 2 bases at V and 6 bases at J, with 8 bases between. Germline V gene data show CDR1 as SGHDN and CDR2 as FVKESK. CDR3 length: 12 amino acids. The CDR3 DNA sequence: TGTGCCAGCAGCCAAAGGAGCGCCGAGCAGTACTTC. Translated: CASSQRSAEQYF.

This chain uses TRBV7-9 with TRBJ2-1, with TRBD2 matching over 9 bases. The CDR3 totals 15 residues. V trimming: 1 base; J trimming: 6 bases; junction bases outside the gene matches: 4. Germline CDR1 reads SEHNR; CDR2 reads FQNEAQ (reference sequence). CDR3 nucleotide sequence: TGTGCCAGCAGCTTAGTCAGCGGGAGGTCCAATGAGCAGTTCTTC. Translating it yields CASSLVSGRSNEQFF.

CDR3 DNA sequence: TGTGCCAGTAGTATAACCCGGGAGGGCCAAAGAACCGGGGAGCTGTTTTTT. Protein: CASSITREGQRTGELFF. The V gene is TRBV19, the J gene TRBJ2-2; 8 bases line up with TRBD2. Germline loops: CDR1 LNHDA, CDR2 SQIVND (reference sequence). The V gene end was trimmed by 2 bases and the J gene end by 5 bases; junction bases not matched to a gene: 10. The CDR3 extends over 17 amino acids.

The J gene is TRBJ2-3, the V gene TRBV30; D may be TRBD2 (5 bases). The CDR3 length is 15 residues. CDR1 is GTSNPN, CDR2 SVGIG, per germline (reference sequence). V lost 0 bases, J lost 5 bases, and 15 bases lay in between. This CDR3 is CAWSVESGPQDTQYF. DNA of the CDR3: TGTGCCTGGAGTGTAGAAAGCGGACCCCAAGATACGCAGTATTTT.

The chain employs TRBV7-9 and TRBJ2-2; D not certain. V lost 5 bases to trimming and J lost 5 bases, with 18 bases between them. CDR1 and CDR2 from the germline V gene are SEHNR and FQNEAQ (reference sequence). The CDR3 sequence is 16 residues long. CDR3 sequence (DNA): TGTGCCAGCAGCCCTAGGGCGGTCCAGAGGACCGGGGAGCTGTTTTTT. Translating gives CASSPRAVQRTGELFF.

The chain recombines TRBV27 with TRBJ2-2; TRBD2 might be the D (5 bases). CDR1 and CDR2 (germline): MNHEY, SMNVEV (reference sequence). This CDR3 is 16 amino acids long. With 7 bases removed from V and 6 bases from J, the gap between germline ends came to 21 bases. The CDR3 region is CASKRESVRRAGELFF. Here the CDR3 DNA reads TGTGCCAGCAAGAGGGAGAGCGTTAGACGGGCCGGGGAGCTGTTTTTT.

The rearrangement links TRBV19 to TRBJ1-4, with D possibly TRBD1 on 6 matching bases. CDR1 and CDR2 (germline): LNHDA, SQIVND (reference sequence). This CDR3 contains 17 residues. V lost 5 bases, J lost 8 bases, and 24 bases lay in between. The CDR3 is CASSPRRQESSQEKLFF. The DNA of the CDR3 is TGTGCCAGTAGTCCACGAAGACAGGAATCGTCTCAGGAAAAACTGTTTTTT.

J is TRBJ1-1 and V is TRBV6-6; D is unclear. Germline values: CDR1 MNHNY, CDR2 SVGAGI (reference sequence). V lost 2 bases to trimming and J lost 2 bases, with 9 bases between them. The CDR3 sequence is 14 residues long. The CDR3: CASSYATVNTEAFF. For the CDR3, the DNA is TGTGCCAGCAGTTACGCCACTGTCAACACTGAAGCTTTCTTT.

The sample holds a few counts of this clone. The chain employs TRBV7-9 and TRBJ1-2, with D possibly matching TRBD1 (6 bases). The CDR3 length is 12 residues. Germline loops: CDR1 SEHNR, CDR2 FQNEAQ (reference sequence). V lost 5 bases and J 5 bases, leaving 9 bases between the germline ends. CDR3 nucleotide sequence: TGTGCCAGCAGCGAGGACAGTTATGGCTACACCTTC. This sequence encodes CASSEDSYGYTF.

This clone was observed a handful of times. V gene TRBV5-5 combines with J gene TRBJ2-5, with D maybe TRBD1 (6 bases). This CDR3 has 13 residues. The V end lost 4 bases, the J end lost 5 bases, and 12 bases lay between the germline ends. In germline, CDR1 is SGHKS, CDR2 YYEKEE (reference sequence). The chain's CDR3 is CASSLQGRETQYF. CDR3 DNA sequence: TGTGCCAGCAGCCTACAGGGTCGCGAGACCCAGTACTTC. Looking up the rest from reference TRBV5-5 and TRBJ2-5 gives the full variable domain: DAGVTQSPTHLIKTRGQQVTLRCSPISGHKSVSWYQQVLGQGPQFIFQYYEKEERGRGNFPDRFSARQFPNYSSELNVNALLLGDSALYLCASSLQGRETQYFGPGTRLLVL.

The rearrangement links TRBV7-9 to TRBJ2-2; D gene unclear. This CDR3 spans 15 amino acids. The germline gives CDR1 SEHNR, CDR2 FQNEAQ (reference sequence). The V and J ends lost 2 bases and 6 bases respectively, with 13 bases between them. CDR3 nucleotides: TGTGCCAGCAGCTTATTACCCAACGCCGCCGGGGAGCTGTTTTTT. Its protein is CASSLLPNAAGELFF.